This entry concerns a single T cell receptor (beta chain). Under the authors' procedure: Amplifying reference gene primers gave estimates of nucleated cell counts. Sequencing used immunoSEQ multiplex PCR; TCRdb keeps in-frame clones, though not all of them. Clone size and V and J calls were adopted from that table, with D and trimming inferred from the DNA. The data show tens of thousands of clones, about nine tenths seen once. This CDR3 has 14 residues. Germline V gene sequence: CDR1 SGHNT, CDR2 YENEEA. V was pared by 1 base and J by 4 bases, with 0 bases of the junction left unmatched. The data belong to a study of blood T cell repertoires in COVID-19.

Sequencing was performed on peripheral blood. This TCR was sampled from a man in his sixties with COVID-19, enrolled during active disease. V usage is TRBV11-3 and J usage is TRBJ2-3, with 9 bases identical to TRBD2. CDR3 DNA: TGTGCCAGCAGCTTAGTAGCGGGAGCAGATACGCAGTATTTT. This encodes CASSLVAGADTQYF.